The 13 T cell receptor beta chains presented below share a single source sample, sequenced in a study of Graves' ophthalmopathy and Graves' hyperthyroidism. Amplification of TCR beta CDR3 regions used RNA transcripts. The first round was an RT-PCR with HTBI primers, and the second round was a multiplex PCR. TCRdb re-called the multiplex PCR reads with MiXCR, one entry per CDR3 protein. The repertoire holds roughly 300,000 distinct CDR3 sequences, with 17% as singletons. The sequenced material came from peripheral blood. The receptors come from an adult man with Graves' ophthalmopathy.

The rearrangement links TRBV29-1 to TRBJ2-5, with unresolved D. CDR1 and CDR2 from the germline V gene are SQVTM and ANQGSEA. Trimming cost V 7 bases and J 0 bases, with 9 bases left between them. The CDR3 length is 12 residues. Here the CDR3 DNA reads TGCAGCGCGCCGCCCGACCAAGAGACCCAGTACTTC. Translating gives CSAPPDQETQYF.

This clonotype was picked up many times. The rearrangement links TRBV9 to TRBJ1-5; no clear D gene. Deletions cut 2 bases from V and 3 bases from J, with 9 bases between. The CDR3 sequence is 14 residues long. Germline V gene data show CDR1 as SGDLS and CDR2 as YYNGEE. The DNA of the CDR3 is TGTGCCAGCAGCGTTGCGGGAGTCAATCAGCCCCAGCATTTT. The encoded protein is CASSVAGVNQPQHF. Filled out from reference TRBV9 and TRBJ1-5, the complete variable domain reads DSGVTQTPKHLITATGQRVTLRCSPRSGDLSVYWYQQSLDQGLQFLIQYYNGEERAKGNILERFSAQQFPDLHSELNLSSLELGDSALYFCASSVAGVNQPQHFGDGTRLSIL.

There are many counts of this clonotype. The chain links TRBV11-3 to TRBJ2-7; 8 nucleotides match TRBD1. Losses at the gene ends were 2 bases for V and 2 bases for J; bases not matched to a gene: 5. The CDR3 has 15 residues. Looked up from germline, CDR1 is SGHNT and CDR2 is YENEEA. Written as DNA, the CDR3 is TGTGCCAGCAGCTTACTTGGGACAGGCCCCTACGAGCAGTACTTC. Amino acid sequence: CASSLLGTGPYEQYF.

The sample holds many counts of this clonotype. CDR3 DNA: TGCGCCAGCAGCCAAGCCGGGGAGACAGAGACCCAGTACTTC. As protein: CASSQAGETETQYF. V and J are TRBV4-1 and TRBJ2-5, with D maybe TRBD2 (5 bases). Germline CDR1 and CDR2: MGHRA and YSYEKL. CDR3 length: 14 residues. V was cut by 1 base and J by 4 bases, with 10 bases left in between.

The table lists this clonotype with many counts. This chain joins TRBV12-3 or TRBV12-4 and TRBJ1-2; D remains unclear. The CDR3 loop spans 13 amino acids. Between the trimmed V and J ends, which lost 6 bases and 13 bases, there was a span of 21 bases. The CDR3 DNA reads as TGTGCCAGCAGGACCATACGAGTGCCCCGTTCCACCTTC. Amino acids: CASRTIRVPRSTF.

This clonotype appeared a few times. V and J are TRBV18 and TRBJ2-5; 7 bases align to TRBD1. The germline CDR1 and CDR2 sequences are KGHSH and LQKENI. Losses at the gene ends were 2 bases for V and 2 bases for J; bases not matched to a gene: 8. The CDR3 has 16 residues. CDR3 nucleotides: TGTGCCAGCTCACCAGGCGACAGGGCTTTTCAAGAGACCCAGTACTTC. It specifies CASSPGDRAFQETQYF.

This clonotype was seen repeatedly, ten times or more. This chain uses TRBV15 with TRBJ1-5; D might be TRBD1 (5 bases). Germline V gene lookup returns CDR1 LNHNV and CDR2 YYDKDF (reference sequence). The CDR3 sequence is 14 residues long. Trimming pared 1 base from V and 6 bases from J, leaving 10 bases between. The CDR3 coding sequence is TGTGCCACCAGCAGAGCGGGGACGGGTCAGCCCCAGCATTTT. Amino acid sequence: CATSRAGTGQPQHF.

This clonotype was seen many times. V gene TRBV6-2 or TRBV6-3 combines with J gene TRBJ1-1; 10 bases fit TRBD1. CDR3 length: 13 amino acids. Germline V gene data show CDR1 as MNHEY and CDR2 as SVGEGT. The J segment lost 11 bases and the V segment lost 8 bases, leaving 11 bases of the junction unmatched. The CDR3, as DNA: TGTGCCAGCTGTACTGGACAGGGGGGTAAGGCTTTCTTT. As protein: CASCTGQGGKAFF.

This clonotype was counted at least ten times. The chain carries TRBV6-5 and TRBJ2-3, with 8 positions matching TRBD2. The CDR3 runs 16 residues. V gave up 2 bases and J gave up 4 bases; unmatched junction bases: 8. Germline CDR1 reads MNHEY; CDR2 reads SVGAGI. The CDR3 spells CASSYRLGTRPDTQYF. CDR3 coding DNA: TGTGCCAGCAGTTACCGGCTAGGGACTAGACCAGATACGCAGTATTTT.

The chain has TRBV28 and TRBJ2-7; perhaps TRBD1 as D (6 bases). This CDR3 is 13 amino acids long. CDR1 MDHEN and CDR2 SYDVKM come from the germline V gene. V was clipped by 8 bases and J by 2 bases, with 13 bases between them. CDR3 loop: CASSRQEPYEQYF. The CDR3 bases are TGTGCCAGCTCTCGACAGGAACCCTACGAGCAGTACTTC.

This clonotype was observed many times. The V and J genes are TRBV6-2 or TRBV6-3 and TRBJ1-5; perhaps TRBD1 as D (5 bases). The CDR3 has 16 amino acids. Germline V gene lookup returns CDR1 MNHEY and CDR2 SVGEGT. Trimming stripped 7 bases from V and 5 bases from J, with 21 bases between. The CDR3 DNA follows: TGTGCCAGCACTTCAGGGAAGACCCTGGTCGATCAGCCCCAGCATTTT. This gives the protein CASTSGKTLVDQPQHF.

This clonotype has at least ten counts. The J gene is TRBJ1-2, the V gene TRBV28; maybe TRBD1 (6 bases). Between the trimmed V and J ends, which lost 2 bases and 2 bases, there was a span of 15 bases. Germline values: CDR1 MDHEN, CDR2 SYDVKM. The CDR3 has 16 residues. CDR3 protein: CASSLEEGHQNYGYTF. The CDR3 bases are TGTGCCAGCAGTTTAGAAGAGGGACATCAGAACTATGGCTACACCTTC.

This clonotype came up many times. This chain links TRBV7-9 with TRBJ2-5, with a weak D call TRBD1 (6 bases). Trimming cost V 1 base and J 3 bases, with 12 bases left between them. The V gene's germline CDR1 is SEHNR and CDR2 FQNEAQ (reference sequence). The CDR3 length is 15 residues. The CDR3 DNA sequence: TGTGCCAGCAGCTTAGTTGTGGACAGTAAAGAGACCCAGTACTTC. Translating it yields CASSLVVDSKETQYF. The full variable domain, in which reference TRBV7-9 and TRBJ2-5 provide the parts outside the CDR3, is DTGVSQNPRHKITKRGQNVTFRCDPISEHNRLYWYRQTLGQGPEFLTYFQNEAQLEKSRLLSDRFSAERPKGSFSTLEIQRTEQGDSAMYLCASSLVVDSKETQYFGPGTRLLVL.